This T cell receptor beta chain was retrieved from a study of T-cell memory formation after mild COVID-19 (dated by TCRdb to the early 2020s). Context from the whole study: TCR sequence clusters from the two donors were found to be largely donor specific. In a couple of donors, T-cell clones that expanded and contracted after mild COVID-19 were followed by sequencing TCRalpha and TCRbeta repertoires longitudinally. The cohort comprised two young, previously healthy adult volunteers, one female and one male. Results the study describes overall, beyond this receptor: The detection of some responding clones in pre-infection memory suggests that pre-existing cross-reactive memory T cells joined the SARS-CoV-2 response. The second-wave clones that peaked on day 37 were not confirmed to be SARS-CoV-2 specific. The study included only a couple of mild cases, and larger cohorts that include severe cases with pre-infection samples were judged to be necessary. Balanced CD4/CD8 phenotypes were observed for clones contracting from day 15 to 85, whereas a bias towards CD4+ was observed for a second wave of clones expanding from day 15 to 37. Contracting CD4+ clones were found mainly in CM and EM memory subsets, while CD8+ clones were enriched in EMRA.

This sample was sequenced with an Illumina NovaSeq 6000. Using 5'RACE with constant-segment primers, TCRalpha and TCRbeta cDNA libraries were constructed, with sample barcodes and unique molecular identifiers added in the process. RNA was extracted from every sample with Trizol reagent. Amplification of the libraries took two PCR steps, and the second step added a second sample barcode plus Illumina TruSeq adapters. Libraries were sequenced on an Illumina NovaSeq with 2 x 150 bp paired-end reads. The original methods were these. Demultiplexing of reads and collapsing into UMI-guided consensus sequences were performed with migec v1.2.7. Using mixcr v2.1.11, UMI consensuses were aligned to TRA and TRB V and J templates and then assembled into clonotypes. Expanded or contracted clonotypes were those called significant by both edgeR and NoisET, with noise models trained on biological replicates. edgeR calls used a false discovery rate-adjusted p below 0.01 and a log2 fold-change threshold of 1. As an exploratory analysis of dynamics, max-normalized trajectories of the 1000 most abundant clonotypes were examined with PCA combined with hierarchical clustering. Each responding clone was given a CD4 or CD8 phenotype based on the CD4+ and CD8+ repertoires, which had been sequenced separately. Clones were called with MiXCR by TCRdb after fastp trimmed the public reads at Q25, and only in-frame beta chains were retained. Every entry covers one CDR3 protein and lists the most common genes and DNA from its rows. These V and J calls are TCRdb output, not the study's own analysis. The sample records 200,000 or so distinct CDR3 sequences, around 16% of which are singletons. The leading ten clones occupy 2% to 2.5% of the sample.

This clonotype has a count of ten or more. Its antigen remains undetermined. No much larger clone exists at a distance of one base, and base qualities are not known. The trim is 3 bases for V and 1 base for J, with a gap of 5 bases between the germline ends. The germline V gene yields SQVTM for CDR1 and ANQGSEA for CDR2. The CDR3, from cysteine to phenylalanine, totals 12 residues. The read is trimmed to its CDR3 DNA, 36 bases read in frame from base 1. Ficoll-Paque density gradient centrifugation was the method used to isolate PBMCs. This receptor chain uses TRBV29-1 and TRBJ2-3; no D gene can be assigned with confidence. Sequencing was performed on PBMCs or a T cell subset sorted from them (not recorded which). This TCR derives from an adult woman who had mild COVID-19 (a few samples of this study predate the infection). The sample titles of this study are shuffled in the database, so cell type and time point are left out; the donor was told from shared clones. Here the CDR3 is given as CSVDTGTDTQYF. The bases are TGCAGCGTTGACACAGGCACAGATACGCAGTATTTT.